The present entry profiles one T cell receptor (beta chain) with its context. After removal of 2 bases from V and 6 bases from J, the junction contained 6 bases not matched to a gene. The CDR3 loop spans 14 amino acids. Looked up from germline, CDR1 is SGHVS and CDR2 is FQNEAQ. Using its own MiXCR run on the 5' RACE reads, TCRdb lists one record per CDR3 protein. The sample records fewer than 550,000 distinct CDR3 sequences, roughly an eighth being singletons. The entry originates in a study of identical twins. These data were also filed under a second study, of yellow fever vaccine responses in identical twins.

This clonotype was obtained from a woman younger than 35 in good health. The J gene is TRBJ2-5, the V gene TRBV7-8; 7 nucleotides match TRBD2. Sequencing was performed on CD4+ T cells sorted from blood. CDR3: CASSLWVGGKTQYF. The CDR3 bases are TGTGCCAGCAGCTTATGGGTCGGGGGGAAGACCCAGTACTTC. Full variable domain (rest looked up from reference TRBV7-8 and TRBJ2-5): GAGVSQSPRYKVAKRGQDVALRCDPISGHVSLFWYQQALGQGPEFLTYFQNEAQLDKSGLPSDRFFAERPEGSVSTLKIQRTQQEDSAVYLCASSLWVGGKTQYFGPGTRLLVL.